The source of this T cell receptor beta chain is a study of blood T cell repertoires in COVID-19. This clone was seen only once. Assay: immunoSEQ multiplex PCR; the TCRdb copy retains only in-frame clones and omits some. The sample has approximately 100,000 clones; roughly 86% are singletons. Germline values: CDR1 LNHDA, CDR2 SQIVND (reference sequence). The CDR3 has 14 residues. Trimming took 6 bases from V and 4 from J; bases not matched to a gene: 4. The sequenced sample was peripheral blood. The gene calls are TRBV19 and TRBJ1-3, with 9 bases identical to TRBD1. The sequence derives from a human donor in a cohort sampled during active COVID-19. CDR3 sequence: CASSTGGDGNTIYF. Written as DNA, the CDR3 is TGTGCCAGTAGCACAGGGGGCGACGGAAACACCATATATTTT.